This TCR beta chain was documented in a study of blood T cell repertoires in COVID-19. The method was immunoSEQ multiplex PCR; TCRdb's version includes in-frame clones alone and lacks a portion of them. The sample shows 160,000 or so clones, around nine tenths of them seen only once. Germline loops: CDR1 ENHRY, CDR2 SYGVKD. V lost 5 bases and J lost 0, with 8 bases in between. CDR3 length equals 13 residues. This TCR was recovered from a woman between 45 and 60 years old who had recovered from COVID-19. This chain links TRBV10-3 with TRBJ2-7; D is possibly TRBD1 (5 bases). Input material: PBMCs or T cells enriched from blood (not recorded which). For the CDR3, the DNA is TGTGCCATCAGTTTGACAGTCTCCTACGAGCAGTACTTC. Translating it yields CAISLTVSYEQYF.